This T cell receptor (beta chain) was sequenced in a study of cytomegalovirus exposure and HLA in healthy donors. Study-level background: About 200 million T cells yielded some 120 million unique TCR beta sequences in earlier analysis.

Each donor's status was that of a healthy bone marrow donor. The study's findings and limits: The authors enumerated 164 TCR beta chains as linked to cytomegalovirus. Prior analysis indicated that the majority of TCR beta V segments exhibited productivity approximately 87% or approximately 30% of the time.

The PCR had 60 Vbeta and 13 Jbeta primers. TCRdb's table, derived via immunoSEQ multiplex PCR, lists solely in-frame clones and lacks some. The sample comprises 70,000 to 90,000 clones, approximately 70% of which are singletons, and about 20% rests with the top ten. About this clone: No antigen is known for it.

The CDR3 contains 14 residues. The V end was cut by 2 bases, the J end by 2 bases, with 10 bases between. CDR1 and CDR2 (germline): PRHDT, FYEKMQ (reference sequence). The sequence was obtained from a man aged 35 to 55 in good health and CMV-seropositive. This chain connects TRBV13 to TRBJ2-7, with TRBD2 as a possible D gene (5 bases). The sample consisted of PBMCs. The CDR3 DNA sequence: TGTGCCAGCAGCTTACGGAGCGGAGCCTACGAGCAGTACTTC. Amino acid sequence: CASSLRSGAYEQYF.